The TCR beta chain described here comes from a study of T-cell memory formation after mild COVID-19. CDR1 is SGHRS, CDR2 YFSETQ, per germline. V was clipped by 0 bases and J by 3 bases, with 10 bases between them. This CDR3 has 14 amino acids. This clonotype was counted a few times. One entry per CDR3 protein, called by TCRdb with MiXCR from the 5' RACE reads. The sample lists 100,000 to 150,000 distinct CDR3 sequences; roughly 15% were seen once. This clonotype was sampled from an adult woman who had mild COVID-19 (a few samples of this study predate the infection). Cell type and time point are not known. This chain joins TRBV5-1 and TRBJ2-7; D is uncertain. Input material: PBMCs or a T cell subset sorted from them (not recorded which). The CDR3 spells CASSLDASNYEQYF. The CDR3 DNA follows: TGCGCCAGCAGCTTGGATGCCAGCAACTACGAGCAGTACTTC.